The 20 T cell receptor beta chains below were found in one sample sequenced in a study of CD8 T cell repertoires and HIV-1 epitope variants. No antigen has been identified for these receptors. The repertoire was sequenced with immunoSEQ multiplex PCR; TCRdb's copy has only in-frame clones and lacks some. The sample shows under 7,000 clones, approximately 63% of them seen only once. Sequencing input: cultured CD8+ T cells derived from PBMCs. The origin of the receptors is a male donor with HIV.

The chain couples TRBV28 to TRBJ2-1, with a tentative D call TRBD2 (6 bases). Germline V lookup: CDR1 MDHEN, CDR2 SYDVKM. The V end lost 7 bases, the J end lost 2 bases, and 15 bases lay between the germline ends. This CDR3 spans 15 amino acids. In DNA form, the CDR3 reads TGTGCCAGCATCCCCGTCGGAGGGGCCTACAATGAGCAGTTCTTC. Residues: CASIPVGGAYNEQFF. Looking up the rest from reference TRBV28 and TRBJ2-1 gives the full variable domain: DVKVTQSSRYLVKRTGEKVFLECVQDMDHENMFWYRQDPGLGLRLIYFSYDVKMKEKGDIPEGYSVSREKKERFSLILESASTNQTSMYLCASIPVGGAYNEQFFGPGTRLTVL.

This chain links TRBV7-2 with TRBJ1-1; D remains unclear. Germline-derived CDR1 and CDR2 are SGHTA and FQGNSA. V was trimmed by 0 bases and J by 1 base, leaving 12 bases between them. This CDR3 has 16 amino acids. In DNA, the CDR3 is TGTGCCAGCAGCTTAGCAGGGAGTTTCTGGAACACTGAAGCTTTCTTT. This sequence encodes CASSLAGSFWNTEAFF.

The chain has TRBV9 and TRBJ2-3, with TRBD2 matching 8 bases. V was clipped by 0 bases and J by 4 bases; unmatched bases: 4. The V gene's germline CDR1 is SGDLS and CDR2 YYNGEE. The CDR3 totals 15 residues. The CDR3 DNA follows: TGTGCCAGCAGCGTAGCCGGCGGGGGGCCAGATACGCAGTATTTT. Translating it yields CASSVAGGGPDTQYF.

The chain is built from TRBV7-9 and TRBJ1-6, with D tentatively TRBD1 (6 bases). Trimming removed 4 bases from V and 11 bases from J, with 9 bases in between. Germline CDR1 is SEHNR and CDR2 is FQNEAQ (reference sequence). This CDR3 region has 12 residues. CDR3 region: CASSSDSTPLHF. CDR3 bases: TGTGCCAGCAGCTCGGACAGTACACCCCTCCACTTT.

The V gene is TRBV13, the J gene TRBJ2-7; D remains ambiguous. CDR3 size: 14 residues. Germline CDR1 and CDR2: PRHDT and FYEKMQ (reference sequence). Between the trimmed V and J ends, which lost 1 base and 5 bases, there was a span of 12 bases. CDR3 region: CASSLDSGSHEQYF. The DNA of the CDR3 is TGTGCCAGCAGCTTAGATTCCGGGTCCCACGAGCAGTACTTC.

The J gene is TRBJ2-1, the V gene TRBV11-3, with 7 bases identical to TRBD2. This CDR3 has 14 residues. Trimming took 4 bases from V and 6 from J; bases not matched to a gene: 6. CDR1 and CDR2 from the germline V gene are SGHNT and YENEEA. The chain's CDR3 is CASSSAGGTNEQFF. CDR3 nucleotides: TGTGCCAGCAGCTCCGCCGGGGGGACCAATGAGCAGTTCTTC.

The chain combines TRBV5-1 with TRBJ2-7; D possibly matches TRBD1 or TRBD2 (5 bases each). Germline V gene lookup returns CDR1 SGHRS and CDR2 YFSETQ. Trimming removed 8 bases at V and 0 bases at J, with 12 bases between. The CDR3 covers 13 residues. CDR3: CASMTADSYEQYF. Here the CDR3 DNA reads TGCGCCAGTATGACAGCGGACTCCTACGAGCAGTACTTC.

The chain links TRBV28 to TRBJ2-7, with D perhaps given as TRBD1 or TRBD2 (5 bases each). The CDR3 totals 14 residues. Germline V gene lookup returns CDR1 MDHEN and CDR2 SYDVKM. Trimming left V 3 bases short and J 5 bases short, with 14 bases between. The CDR3 here is CASSFVSGTDEQYF. The DNA of the CDR3 is TGTGCCAGCAGTTTCGTATCAGGGACCGACGAGCAGTACTTC.

V gene TRBV28 combines with J gene TRBJ2-6, with D hard to call. Germline V gene sequence: CDR1 MDHEN, CDR2 SYDVKM. This CDR3 comprises 15 residues. Deletions cut 5 bases from V and 0 bases from J, with 8 bases between. The CDR3 sequence is CASSLGSSGANVLTF. The CDR3 DNA reads as TGTGCCAGCAGTCTCGGCAGCTCTGGGGCCAACGTCCTGACTTTC.

The V gene is TRBV13, the J gene TRBJ2-1; D remains unclear. The length of the CDR3 is 13 residues. The V and J ends lost 3 bases and 6 bases respectively, with 9 bases between them. Germline lookup yields CDR1 PRHDT and CDR2 FYEKMQ (reference sequence). The DNA for the CDR3 is TGTGCCAGCAGCTTTGGACGCCTCAATGAGCAGTTCTTC. Translated, it gives CASSFGRLNEQFF.

The chain has TRBV28 and TRBJ2-1; 7 bases fit TRBD2. There are 14 residues in the CDR3. Germline V gene lookup returns CDR1 MDHEN and CDR2 SYDVKM. The V and J ends lost 2 bases and 7 bases, in that order; junction bases with no gene match: 5. The CDR3: CASSLVGGNNEQFF. The CDR3 region has the DNA TGTGCCAGCAGTTTAGTGGGAGGGAATAATGAGCAGTTCTTC.

The rearrangement joins TRBV7-3 to TRBJ2-1; 9 positions match TRBD1. Germline V gives CDR1 SGHTA, CDR2 FQGTGA. This CDR3 has 15 amino acids. Trimming cost V 2 bases and J 2 bases; bases outside gene matches: 1. The CDR3 DNA reads TGTGCCAGCAGCTTAGGGACAGGGACCTACAATGAGCAGTTCTTC. Translation: CASSLGTGTYNEQFF.

A few counts support this clone. The V gene is TRBV4-3, the J gene TRBJ1-4, with D perhaps matching TRBD1 (5 bases). V was trimmed by 2 bases and J by 5 bases, leaving 15 bases between them. The V gene's germline CDR1 is LGHNA and CDR2 YSLEER. The CDR3 sequence is 16 residues long. CDR3 sequence reads: CASSQFLGAENEKLFF. Written as DNA, the CDR3 is TGCGCCAGCAGCCAATTCCTCGGGGCAGAGAATGAAAAACTGTTTTTT.

As DNA, the CDR3 is TGTGCCAGCAGCCAAGGACTAGCGGGGGGCCCTCCCTACAATGAGCAGTTCTTC. Protein product: CASSQGLAGGPPYNEQFF. The chain carries TRBV7-2 and TRBJ2-1; 14 bases are a match to TRBD2. From germline, CDR1 is SGHTA and CDR2 FQGNSA. CDR3 length equals 18 residues. The V segment lost 5 bases and the J segment 2 bases; nucleotides outside the gene matches: 8.

CDR3 DNA: TGTGCCAGTAGTATAGACTACAGCTCCTACAATGAGCAGTTCTTC. Its translation: CASSIDYSSYNEQFF. The V and J genes are TRBV19 and TRBJ2-1; D is undetermined. The length of the CDR3 is 15 residues. Between the trimmed V and J ends, which lost 0 bases and 0 bases, there was a span of 6 bases. Germline V CDR1 and CDR2: LNHDA, SQIVND (reference sequence).

The chain links TRBV19 to TRBJ2-1; D remains ambiguous. The V and J ends lost 5 bases and 0 bases respectively, with 8 bases between them. Per germline, CDR1 LNHDA and CDR2 SQIVND (reference sequence). The CDR3 has 14 amino acids. The CDR3 sequence: CASSLSTSYNEQFF. CDR3 in DNA: TGTGCCAGTAGTTTATCGACCTCCTACAATGAGCAGTTCTTC.

V gene TRBV5-1 combines with J gene TRBJ2-6; no firm D call. Germline CDR1 is SGHRS and CDR2 is YFSETQ. The V end was cut by 3 bases, the J end by 0 bases, with 7 bases between. This CDR3 comprises 15 residues. The CDR3 nucleotides read TGCGCCAGCAGCTCTCAGAGCTCTGGGGCCAACGTCCTGACTTTC. Its protein product is CASSSQSSGANVLTF.

This rearrangement joins TRBV5-4 to TRBJ2-4; 7 bases line up with TRBD2. The CDR3 sequence is 12 residues long. Trimming took 2 bases from V and 7 from J; bases not matched to a gene: 0. Germline V gives CDR1 SGHNT, CDR2 YYREEE (reference sequence). The CDR3 loop reads CASSFGGNIQYF. The CDR3 DNA reads as TGTGCCAGCAGCTTCGGGGGGAACATTCAGTACTTC.

A few counts support this clone. V gene TRBV2 combines with J gene TRBJ1-2, with unresolved D. V was clipped by 6 bases and J by 4 bases, with 15 bases between them. The CDR3 length is 14 residues. CDR1 is SNHLY, CDR2 FYNNEI, per germline. CDR3 residues: CASRGSQSSYGYTF. The CDR3, as DNA: TGTGCCAGCAGAGGGTCACAATCGTCCTATGGCTACACCTTC.

This clone was observed a handful of times. The rearrangement joins TRBV2 to TRBJ2-7; TRBD1 matches 8 bases. Trimming at V came to 7 bases and at J to 7 bases, leaving 9 bases not matched to a gene. The CDR3 consists of 13 residues. The germline V gene has CDR1 SNHLY and CDR2 FYNNEI. The chain's CDR3 is CASIRTGTREQYF. CDR3 in DNA: TGTGCCAGCATAAGGACAGGGACGCGTGAGCAGTACTTC.